Listed here is a single T cell receptor (beta chain). This clonotype was recorded many times. Its antigen is not yet known. Base qualities are missing; no much larger clone stands one base away. TCR beta CDR3 regions were amplified from RNA transcripts. A first-round RT-PCR of the TCR CDR3 used the HTBI primer set with the Qiagen OneStep RT-PCR kit. Libraries were constructed in a second round of multiplex PCR, after which size selection and purification were performed. Sequencing of the libraries was done on an Illumina HiSeq2000 using paired-end 100 bp reads. The paper's processing steps were these. SOAPnuke was used to process the raw data, removing reads that contained adapters or uncalled bases, had a mean Phred below 15, or lacked an exact match to the constant primer or identifier. High-quality paired reads were merged using COPE v1.2.5, and each unique nucleotide sequence was defined as a clonotype. MiTCR v1.1 was used to align clonotypes to the IMGT TRBV, TRBD and TRBJ reference segments. Only V-J combinations with frequency above 0.0001, covering 99.2% of repertoires, were analysed. The TCS score was defined as F50 (clonal expansion) divided by E x V (chaos), with BLOSUM62-based TCRdist calculated between CDR3 peptides within each V-J. Welch's t-statistics and random forest reduced roughly 530 V-J features to some 14, which were used in a naive Bayes classifier (R e1071). The raw public data were reprocessed by TCRdb itself: fastp quality trimming at Q25, MiXCR clonotype calling, in-frame beta chains only. Here each entry gathers all rows of one CDR3 protein and keeps the most common genes and DNA. The V and J calls shown here were made by TCRdb, not taken from the authors' results. This sample comprises 300,000 to 350,000 distinct CDR3 sequences, around 18% of them detected only once. The top ten hold roughly a sixth of the sample.

From the cysteine up to the phenylalanine, the CDR3 has a length of 13 residues. The read is trimmed to its CDR3 DNA, 39 bases read in frame from base 1. A distance of 19 bases separates the germline ends of V and J, which lose 4 bases and 10 bases respectively. Based on the germline V gene (reference sequence), the CDR1 and CDR2 sequences are DFQATT and SNEGSKA. The sample originates from a study of T cells in Graves' hyperthyroidism and ophthalmopathy (dated by TCRdb to 2018 to 2020). In the study overall: Peripheral blood was sampled at the time of initial diagnosis, prior to any treatment. Once sampling was done, hyperthyroidism patients were given methimazole at a starting dose of 30 mg daily, whereas ophthalmopathy patients were given high-dose intravenous methylprednisolone. The roughly 91 discovery patients were randomly divided into training and test sets at a 7:3 ratio. Whether ophthalmopathy could be predicted prospectively was tested in an independent validation cohort made up of about 20 hyperthyroidism patients plus 17 patients who later progressed to ophthalmopathy. In addition, the study compared T-cell repertoires in thyroid tissue and in blood from roughly six Graves' hyperthyroidism patients. TCR Vbeta CDR3 sequencing of 135 peripheral blood samples (over 40 ophthalmopathy, 75 or so hyperthyroidism and approximately 17 progressor patients) is reported in the paper. A discovery cohort of about 96 patients, 43 with Graves' ophthalmopathy and 57 with stable Graves' hyperthyroidism, was used to find distinguishing TCR V-J signatures. The paper as a whole reports these results and caveats: In validation, progression to ophthalmopathy was predicted by the model with nearly 71% sensitivity and 72% to 80% specificity, a median of roughly six months before onset. Sample size was not statistically predetermined, and investigators were not blinded to group allocation. Blood samples also contained most of the expanded thyroid clonotypes (frequency above 0.001), which suggests that blood repertoires may reflect thyroid immune responses. A 13 V-J signature model separated ophthalmopathy from stable hyperthyroidism, with 87.88% sensitivity and roughly 84% specificity in cross-validation and 80%/75% in testing.

Ophthalmopathy patients had moderately to severely active disease, Clinical Activity Score of at least 3, NOSPECS grade of at least 4, and duration under 3 months. Any patient with an uncontrolled infection, another autoimmune disease, pregnancy or lactation was excluded. Diagnoses relied on clinical symptoms, serum thyroxine and TRAb, thyroid ultrasound and orbital computed tomography. PBMCs were isolated from about 10 ml of fresh peripheral blood by Ficoll-Paque density gradient centrifugation. Total RNA was extracted using Trizol reagent, and RNA quality was assessed on an Agilent 2100 Bioanalyzer.

Recombination connected TRBV20-1 to TRBJ1-2, and possibly TRBD1, on 5 matching bases. Sequencing input: blood. This TCR was sampled from a woman in her thirties or forties with Graves' ophthalmopathy. Here the CDR3 is given as CSAKGLGRALYTF. The sequence in DNA is TGCAGTGCTAAGGGTCTAGGCAGGGCCCTCTACACCTTC.